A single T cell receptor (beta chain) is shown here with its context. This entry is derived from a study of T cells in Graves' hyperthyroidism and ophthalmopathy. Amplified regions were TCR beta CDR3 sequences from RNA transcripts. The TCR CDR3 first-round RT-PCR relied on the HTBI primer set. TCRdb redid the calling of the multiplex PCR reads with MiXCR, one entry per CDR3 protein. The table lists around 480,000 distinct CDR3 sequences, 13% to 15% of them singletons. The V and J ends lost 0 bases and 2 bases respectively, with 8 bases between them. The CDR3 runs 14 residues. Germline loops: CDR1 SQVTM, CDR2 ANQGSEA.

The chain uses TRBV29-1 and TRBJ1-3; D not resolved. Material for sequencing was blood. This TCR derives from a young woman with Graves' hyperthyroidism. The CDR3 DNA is TGCAGCGTTGAAGATCCCCCAGCTGGAAACACCATATATTTT. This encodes CSVEDPPAGNTIYF. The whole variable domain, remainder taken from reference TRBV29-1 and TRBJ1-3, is SAVISQKPSRDICQRGTSLTIQCQVDSQVTMMFWYRQQPGQSLTLIATANQGSEATYESGFVIDKFPISRPNLTFSTLTVSNMSPEDSSIYLCSVEDPPAGNTIYFGEGSWLTVV.